Sequencing of this T cell receptor beta chain was carried out in a study of human CD4 T cells and Enterobacteriaceae. Study-level points and caveats: Ex vivo, broadly cross-reactive clonotypes appeared more expanded than specific ones.

The CDR3 is 15 amino acids. Germline loops: CDR1 SGHRS, CDR2 YFSETQ. V was pared by 0 bases and J by 4 bases, with 12 bases between. Ex vivo total memory CD4+ samples were deeply sequenced, detecting one cell in 200,000. Data came from immunoSEQ multiplex PCR; TCRdb stores just in-frame clones and leaves some out. The data hold about 29,000 clones, with more than 80% observed a single time. All CD4+ cells other than CD45RA+CCR7+CD95- naive cells were sorted as memory, over 95% pure. Blood from healthy donors was obtained in Switzerland from donation centers. CD8+, CD14+, CD16+, CD56+, CD19+ and CD25-bright cells were excluded before sorting. On this clone itself: Its cognate antigen is unknown.

This clonotype was sampled from a human donor in good health. The rearrangement joins TRBV5-1 to TRBJ2-3, with D possibly being TRBD2 (6 bases). Sequencing input: memory CD4+ T cells from blood. The CDR3 region has the DNA TGCGCCAGCAGCTTGGCGGGGGAATTCGCAGATACGCAGTATTTT. Protein product: CASSLAGEFADTQYF.